The 5 T cell receptor beta chains below all came from one sample that was sequenced in a study of Ad26.COV2.S vaccination and SARS-CoV-2 variants (dated by TCRdb to about 2021). The meaning of the sample's treatment or condition label: roughly 19 received Ad26.COV2.S at low or high dose, single or two shots; 5 received placebo; per-sample allocation not given. Repertoires of vaccine and placebo recipients were sequenced from samples taken on day 63 after the first injection. The library was generated by the immunoSEQ multiplex PCR assay. Not all clones reach the TCRdb copy of this immuneACCESS table, which keeps in-frame sequences only. Checked studies attribute under half of the gap to unresolved V genes and leave the rest unexplained. This sample holds around 450,000 clones; around 87% were observed only once. The ten largest make up about 4% of the sample. Sequencing used peripheral blood, obtained in a trial of Ad26.COV2.S vaccine versus placebo. These receptors came from a person aged 18-60 years who received the Ad26.COV2.S COVID-19 vaccine or a placebo.

This chain joins TRBV4-2 and TRBJ2-1; no firm D call. The V gene's germline CDR1 is LGHNA and CDR2 YNFKEQ. The CDR3 length is 11 residues. V shed 3 bases and J shed 3 bases, with 0 bases lying between them. CDR3: CASSHYNEQFF. The CDR3 DNA follows: TGTGCCAGCAGCCACTACAATGAGCAGTTCTTC.

This chain connects TRBV6-6 to TRBJ2-1; 9 nucleotides match TRBD2. J gave up 4 bases and V 10 bases, and 8 bases lay outside the gene matches. The CDR3 has 14 amino acids. The germline V gene encodes CDR1 MNHNY and CDR2 SVGAGI (reference sequence). In nucleotides, the CDR3 is TGTGCCACTTTAGCGGGGGCGTTATACAATGAGCAGTTCTTC. Translated: CATLAGALYNEQFF.

This sequence joins TRBV5-1 and TRBJ1-6; a possible D gene is TRBD1 (6 bases). This CDR3 has 17 residues. The germline CDR1 and CDR2 sequences are SGHRS and YFSETQ. Deletions cut 0 bases from V and 3 bases from J, with 13 bases between. The CDR3 loop is CASSLVGGDYYNSPLHF. The CDR3 DNA reads as TGCGCCAGCAGCTTGGTAGGGGGAGATTACTATAATTCACCCCTCCACTTT.

This clone was seen more than once but under ten times. This rearrangement joins TRBV9 to TRBJ2-7; TRBD2 agrees at 7 bases. From germline, CDR1 is SGDLS and CDR2 YYNGEE. V trimming: 3 bases; J trimming: 2 bases; junction bases outside the gene matches: 14. The CDR3 extends over 17 amino acids. This CDR3 is CASSADPAAGNPYEQYF. CDR3 nucleotide sequence: TGTGCCAGCAGCGCAGATCCGGCAGCGGGGAACCCCTACGAGCAGTACTTC. The full variable domain, its missing parts supplied by reference TRBV9 and TRBJ2-7, is DSGVTQTPKHLITATGQRVTLRCSPRSGDLSVYWYQQSLDQGLQFLIQYYNGEERAKGNILERFSAQQFPDLHSELNLSSLELGDSALYFCASSADPAAGNPYEQYFGPGTRLTVT.

V and J are TRBV28 and TRBJ2-5, with 13 positions matching TRBD2. The CDR3 sequence is 14 residues long. Germline loops: CDR1 MDHEN, CDR2 SYDVKM. The junction had 7 bases not matched to a gene; V was cut back by 8 bases and J by 7 bases. The CDR3 reads CASLTSGGAGTQYF. The CDR3 DNA reads TGTGCCAGCCTTACTAGCGGGGGGGCCGGGACCCAGTACTTC.